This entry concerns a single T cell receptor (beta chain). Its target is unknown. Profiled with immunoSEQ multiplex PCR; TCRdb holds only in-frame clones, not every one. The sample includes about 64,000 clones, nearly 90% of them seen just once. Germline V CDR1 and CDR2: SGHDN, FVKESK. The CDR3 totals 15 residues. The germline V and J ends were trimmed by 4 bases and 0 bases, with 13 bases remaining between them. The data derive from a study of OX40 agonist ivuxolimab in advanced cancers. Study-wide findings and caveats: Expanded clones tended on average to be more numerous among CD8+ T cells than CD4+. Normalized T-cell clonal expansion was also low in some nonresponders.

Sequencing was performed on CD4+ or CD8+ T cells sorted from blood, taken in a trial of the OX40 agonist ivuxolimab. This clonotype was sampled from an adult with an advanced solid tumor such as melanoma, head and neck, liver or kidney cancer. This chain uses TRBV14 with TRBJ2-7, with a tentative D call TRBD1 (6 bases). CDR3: CASSRGQNPSYEQYF. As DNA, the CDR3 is TGTGCCAGCAGCCGAGGACAGAACCCCTCCTACGAGCAGTACTTC. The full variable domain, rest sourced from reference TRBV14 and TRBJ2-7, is EAGVTQFPSHSVIEKGQTVTLRCDPISGHDNLYWYRRVMGKEIKFLLHFVKESKQDESGMPNNRFLAERTGGTYSTLKVQPAELEDSGVYFCASSRGQNPSYEQYFGPGTRLTVT.